Listed below are T cell receptor beta chains from one sample, sequenced in a study of T cell responses to AZD1222 COVID-19 vaccine. Generated by immunoSEQ multiplex PCR, the TCRdb table keeps only in-frame clones and is missing some. The table lists around 160,000 clones, 90% to 95% of them singletons, with approximately 0.69% in the top ten. The starting material was peripheral blood, obtained on day 0 of AZD1222 vaccination. The receptors stem from an adult in good health. The CDR3 runs from the conserved cysteine through the conserved F or W. The D gene is left open where the match is weak. Rows give clone size only sometimes, using once, few, many, or a class for an expanded clone.

few,TRBJ1-5,-,TRBV2,TGTGCCAGCAGCCTCCGCCCCTCACAGCCCCAGCATTTT,CASSLRPSQPQHF
-,TRBJ1-1,-,TRBV19,TGTGCCAGTAGTGGGACACCGAACACTGAAGCTTTCTTT,CASSGTPNTEAFF
-,TRBJ2-2,TRBD2,TRBV5-1,TGCGCCAGCAGCTTGAGGACTAGCGGGAACACCGGGGAGCTGTTTTTT,CASSLRTSGNTGELFF
-,TRBJ1-1,-,TRBV7-8,TGTGCCAGCCCGAGATTTTTGAACACTGAAGCTTTCTTT,CASPRFLNTEAFF
once,TRBJ2-2,-,TRBV2,TGTGCCAGCAGTGAACCAGCCGGGGAGCTGTTTTTT,CASSEPAGELFF
-,TRBJ1-3,-,TRBV7-9,TGTGCCAGCAGCATCCCGGTAGTCTCTGGAAACACCATATATTTT,CASSIPVVSGNTIYF
-,TRBJ2-1,-,TRBV6-4,TGTGCCAGCAGTGACTCGCGGGGCCCGGGTGGCAATGAGCAGTTCTTC,CASSDSRGPGGNEQFF
-,TRBJ1-6,-,TRBV14,TGTGCCAGCAGCCAAGCTCGGCCGCCTCTCCACTTT,CASSQARPPLHF
-,TRBJ2-7,TRBD2,TRBV5-4,TGTGCCAGCAGCTTGGCTAGCGGGAGGAGCGAGCAGTACTTC,CASSLASGRSEQYF
-,TRBJ1-1,TRBD1,TRBV19,TGTGCCAGTATTCCACAGGGGTCGTGGACTGAAGCTTTCTTT,CASIPQGSWTEAFF
-,TRBJ1-3,-,TRBV6-5,TGTGCCAGCAGTTACTCGGGCAATGGAAACACCATATATTTT,CASSYSGNGNTIYF
-,TRBJ1-5,-,TRBV18,TGTGCCAGCTCACCGGCCCAACAGGGTAGCAATCAGCCCCAGCATTTT,CASSPAQQGSNQPQHF
-,TRBJ2-7,TRBD2,TRBV25-1,TGTGCCAGCAGCGACACTAGCGGGAGGGCCAGACACGTCGAGCAGTACTTC,CASSDTSGRARHVEQYF
-,TRBJ2-1,-,TRBV2,TGTGCCAGCTCTTACAGAGATGAGCAGTTCTTC,CASSYRDEQFF
-,TRBJ2-7,-,TRBV30,TGTGCCTGGAGTGTCACCAACGAGCAGTACTTC,CAWSVTNEQYF
-,TRBJ2-7,-,TRBV29-1,TGCAGCGTTGAGCACCTCCTGGGCGAGCAGTACTTC,CSVEHLLGEQYF
-,TRBJ1-1,-,TRBV6-2/TRBV6-3,TGTGCCAGCAGTTACTCTCGCACGGCGACTGCTGAAGCTTTCTTT,CASSYSRTATAEAFF
-,TRBJ1-6,-,TRBV6-5,TGTGCCAGCAGTTTTCGACAGGCGATTAATTCACCCCTCCACTTT,CASSFRQAINSPLHF
-,TRBJ1-4,-,TRBV25-1,TGTGCCAGCCTGGGTAGGAATGAAAAACTGTTTTTT,CASLGRNEKLFF
-,TRBJ1-6,-,TRBV6-1,TGTGCCAGCAGTGAATCAAGACCCCTCCACTTT,CASSESRPLHF